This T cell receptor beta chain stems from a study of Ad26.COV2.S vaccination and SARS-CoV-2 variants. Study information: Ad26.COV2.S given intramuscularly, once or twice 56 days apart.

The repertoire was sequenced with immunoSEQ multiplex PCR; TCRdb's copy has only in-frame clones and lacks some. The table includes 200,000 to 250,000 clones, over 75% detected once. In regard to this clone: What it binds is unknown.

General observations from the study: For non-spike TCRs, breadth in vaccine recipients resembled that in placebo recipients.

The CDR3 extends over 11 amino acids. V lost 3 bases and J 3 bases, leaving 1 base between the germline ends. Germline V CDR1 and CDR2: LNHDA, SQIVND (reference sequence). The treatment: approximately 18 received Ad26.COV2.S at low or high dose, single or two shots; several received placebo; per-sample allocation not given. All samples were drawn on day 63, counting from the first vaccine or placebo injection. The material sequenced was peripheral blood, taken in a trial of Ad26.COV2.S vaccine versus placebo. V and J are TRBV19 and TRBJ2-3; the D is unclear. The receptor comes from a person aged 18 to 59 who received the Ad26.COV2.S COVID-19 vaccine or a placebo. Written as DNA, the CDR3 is TGTGCCAGTAGTATGACAGATACGCAGTATTTT. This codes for CASSMTDTQYF.